This entry lists 21 T cell receptor beta chains sequenced from one sample in a study of blood T cell repertoires in COVID-19. Libraries were prepared by immunoSEQ multiplex PCR; TCRdb keeps only in-frame clonotypes and omits some of them. The data contain fewer than 200,000 clones, roughly 82% of them singletons. The sample consisted of peripheral blood. These receptors all stem from a woman in her 70s with acute or convalescent COVID-19.

A few counts support this clone. The chain joins TRBV19 to TRBJ1-6; weak D call: TRBD1 (5 bases). The CDR3 loop spans 12 amino acids. V was clipped by 7 bases and J by 9 bases, with 10 bases between them. Germline V gene sequence: CDR1 LNHDA, CDR2 SQIVND (reference sequence). As DNA, the CDR3 is TGTGCCAGTAAGTCGGGGGGTTCACCCCTCCACTTT. Its protein product is CASKSGGSPLHF.

The rearrangement joins TRBV6-2 or TRBV6-3 to TRBJ1-2, with 7 bases aligning to TRBD1. Germline values: CDR1 MNHEY, CDR2 SVGEGT. The V gene end was trimmed by 5 bases and the J gene end by 0 bases; junction bases not matched to a gene: 9. This CDR3 comprises 16 residues. CDR3 bases: TGTGCCAGCAGTCTGGACAGGAGTACCTCTAACTATGGCTACACCTTC. This translates into CASSLDRSTSNYGYTF.

CDR3 bases: TGTGCCGGCGAGGACAGCCAGAACACTGAAGCTTTCTTT. It yields the protein CAGEDSQNTEAFF. This chain connects TRBV6-5 to TRBJ1-1; D possibly corresponds to TRBD1 (6 bases). V was pared by 11 bases and J by 1 base, with 14 bases between. CDR3 length equals 13 residues. Per germline, CDR1 MNHEY and CDR2 SVGAGI.

This chain joins TRBV5-4 and TRBJ1-3; no reliable D call. Germline V gives CDR1 SGHNT, CDR2 YYREEE (reference sequence). This CDR3 comprises 16 residues. The ends were cut back, 2 bases at V and 0 bases at J, with 12 bases in the middle. CDR3 DNA sequence: TGTGCCAGCAGCTTAAAGGGAGGCCTCTCTGGAAACACCATATATTTT. Protein product: CASSLKGGLSGNTIYF.

The chain couples TRBV5-6 to TRBJ2-5; 7 bases agree with TRBD1. Germline loops: CDR1 SGHDT, CDR2 YYEEEE. V shed 3 bases, J shed 0 bases, and the junction held 5 bases outside the gene matches. This CDR3 contains 15 residues. CDR3: CASSWGQPYQETQYF. CDR3 nucleotide sequence: TGTGCCAGCAGCTGGGGACAGCCGTACCAAGAGACCCAGTACTTC.

In its sample, this clone is medium-sized. V and J are TRBV7-3 and TRBJ2-7, with 8 bases identical to TRBD1. Germline V gene data show CDR1 as SGHTA and CDR2 as FQGTGA. V shed 5 bases, J shed 2 bases, and the junction held 5 bases outside the gene matches. The length of the CDR3 is 14 residues. The CDR3 loop is CASSPGTGPYEQYF. CDR3 DNA: TGTGCCAGCAGCCCCGGGACAGGCCCCTACGAGCAGTACTTC.

The rearrangement joins TRBV11-3 to TRBJ2-6; D possibly corresponds to TRBD2 (6 bases). V was shortened by 3 bases and J by 4 bases, with 10 bases between the two germline ends. There are 15 residues in the CDR3. Germline CDR1 reads SGHNT; CDR2 reads YENEEA. The CDR3 protein is CASSLGGPGANVLTF. The CDR3 DNA reads TGTGCCAGCAGCTTGGGGGGACCCGGGGCCAACGTCCTGACTTTC.

The genes are TRBV11-2 and TRBJ2-7; maybe TRBD1 (6 bases). The CDR3 contains 14 residues. Germline V gives CDR1 SGHAT, CDR2 FQNNGV. Trimming removed 1 base at V and 2 bases at J, with 9 bases between. CDR3 loop: CASSLVDRTYEQYF. The CDR3 nucleotides are TGTGCCAGCAGCTTAGTCGACAGGACCTACGAGCAGTACTTC. The full variable domain, in which reference TRBV11-2 and TRBJ2-7 provide the parts outside the CDR3, is EAGVAQSPRYKIIEKRQSVAFWCNPISGHATLYWYQQILGQGPKLLIQFQNNGVVDDSQLPKDRFSAERLKGVDSTLKIQPAKLEDSAVYLCASSLVDRTYEQYFGPGTRLTVT.

The rearrangement joins TRBV2 to TRBJ2-3, with D tentatively TRBD2 (5 bases). This CDR3 region has 14 residues. Germline-derived CDR1 and CDR2 are SNHLY and FYNNEI. With 3 bases removed from V and 5 bases from J, the gap between germline ends came to 12 bases. The CDR3 DNA reads as TGTGCCAGCAGTGAGGAGCGTGGAGGAGATACGCAGTATTTT. This translates into CASSEERGGDTQYF. Full variable domain (remainder filled in from reference TRBV2 and TRBJ2-3): EPEVTQTPSHQVTQMGQEVILRCVPISNHLYFYWYRQILGQKVEFLVSFYNNEISEKSEIFDDQFSVERPDGSNFTLKIRSTKLEDSAMYFCASSEERGGDTQYFGPGTRLTVL.

This sequence joins TRBV6-1 and TRBJ1-4, with D possibly TRBD1 on 5 matching bases. This CDR3 region has 15 residues. The V end was cut by 3 bases, the J end by 10 bases, with 18 bases between. Germline CDR1 reads MNHNS; CDR2 reads SASEGT. The chain's CDR3 is CASSDSLVFGGKLFF. The CDR3 DNA is TGTGCCAGCAGTGATTCACTTGTCTTCGGGGGAAAACTGTTTTTT.

The chain is built from TRBV5-4 and TRBJ2-7; 8 bases agree with TRBD1. The CDR3 length is 15 residues. Germline assignment: CDR1 SGHNT and CDR2 YYREEE (reference sequence). V was pared by 0 bases and J by 2 bases, with 4 bases of the junction left unmatched. The CDR3, as DNA: TGTGCCAGCAGCTTGGTTGGGGACAGGACCTACGAGCAGTACTTC. This sequence encodes CASSLVGDRTYEQYF.

This clone was recorded only once. The chain is built from TRBV12-3 or TRBV12-4 and TRBJ1-1; D is ambiguous. The CDR3 runs to 13 residues. With 5 bases removed from V and 4 bases from J, the gap between germline ends came to 11 bases. CDR3 amino acids: CASSLSGVTEAFF. CDR3 in DNA: TGTGCCAGCAGTCTGTCCGGGGTCACTGAAGCTTTCTTT.

This chain uses TRBV5-1 with TRBJ2-1; TRBD2 matches at 12 bases. V gave up 4 bases and J gave up 4 bases; unmatched junction bases: 9. CDR3 size: 17 residues. Per the germline V gene, CDR1 is SGHRS and CDR2 is YFSETQ. Written as DNA, the CDR3 is TGCGCCAGCAGCCGAGAGACTAGCGGGAGTTCGTACAATGAGCAGTTCTTC. Translating gives CASSRETSGSSYNEQFF.

This rearrangement joins TRBV19 to TRBJ1-5; D is possibly TRBD1 (6 bases). The V and J ends lost 3 bases and 1 base respectively, with 13 bases between them. This CDR3 contains 16 residues. Germline V lookup: CDR1 LNHDA, CDR2 SQIVND (reference sequence). In DNA form, the CDR3 reads TGTGCCAGTAGTATTGGCGGGGGCTCGAGCAATCAGCCCCAGCATTTT. The encoded protein is CASSIGGGSSNQPQHF.

The rearrangement links TRBV12-5 to TRBJ2-2; TRBD2 might be the D (6 bases). The CDR3 length is 14 residues. The germline V gene encodes CDR1 LGHNT and CDR2 FRNRAP. With 1 base removed from V and 6 bases from J, the gap between germline ends came to 9 bases. The CDR3: CASGLESGAGELFF. The DNA of the CDR3 is TGTGCTAGTGGTTTGGAATCGGGGGCCGGGGAGCTGTTTTTT. The variable domain in full, completed from reference TRBV12-5 and TRBJ2-2, reads DARVTQTPRHKVTEMGQEVTMRCQPILGHNTVFWYRQTMMQGLELLAYFRNRAPLDDSGMPKDRFSAEMPDATLATLKIQPSEPRDSAVYFCASGLESGAGELFFGEGSRLTVL.

The chain combines TRBV4-3 with TRBJ1-4; TRBD1 matches at 7 bases. In germline, CDR1 is LGHNA, CDR2 YSLEER. The trim removed 1 base at V and 7 bases at J, leaving 9 bases unmatched. This CDR3 is built from 16 residues. The CDR3 loop reads CASSQARGGAREKLFF. The CDR3 region has the DNA TGCGCCAGCAGCCAAGCAAGAGGGGGCGCGCGTGAAAAACTGTTTTTT.

This chain's CDR3 is CASSLRGDRLNYGYTF. The CDR3 coding sequence is TGTGCCAGCAGTTTAAGGGGGGACAGGCTTAACTATGGCTACACCTTC. The V gene is TRBV27, the J gene TRBJ1-2, with TRBD1 identical over 8 bases. The J segment lost 1 base and the V segment lost 2 bases, leaving 6 bases of the junction unmatched. Germline-derived CDR1 and CDR2 are MNHEY and SMNVEV (reference sequence). This CDR3 is built from 16 residues.

The chain couples TRBV6-5 to TRBJ2-1, with TRBD1 matching over 9 bases. J was trimmed by 4 bases and V by 2 bases; bases with no gene match: 3. This CDR3 is built from 15 residues. Germline V gene lookup returns CDR1 MNHEY and CDR2 SVGAGI. The CDR3 DNA reads TGTGCCAGCAGTTACGTCGGGACAGGGTACAATGAGCAGTTCTTC. Translated: CASSYVGTGYNEQFF.

J is TRBJ2-5 and V is TRBV11-2, with D perhaps TRBD2 (6 bases). This CDR3 comprises 14 residues. Trimming pared 5 bases from V and 3 bases from J, leaving 13 bases between. Germline V lookup: CDR1 SGHAT, CDR2 FQNNGV. The CDR3 spells CASSPGDRKETQYF. CDR3 coding DNA: TGTGCCAGCAGCCCGGGAGACAGAAAAGAGACCCAGTACTTC.

The rearrangement uses TRBV21-1 and TRBJ1-1; TRBD1 is the table's D call and was not checked against the DNA. TRBV21-1 is classified as a pseudogene. The CDR3 covers 18 residues. In DNA form, the CDR3 reads TGTGCCAGCAGCAGCAACAGGGGGTCGTCAAGTGAGGCCTCTGAAGCTTTCTTT. It yields the protein CASSSNRGSSSEASEAFF.

This chain uses TRBV7-2 with TRBJ2-3; maybe TRBD2 (6 bases). The CDR3 extends over 17 amino acids. The V gene lost 1 base and the J gene lost 3 bases, with 17 bases spanning the gap. CDR1 is SGHTA, CDR2 FQGNSA, per germline. The CDR3: CASSLEARGIPTDTQYF. CDR3 nucleotides: TGTGCCAGCAGCTTAGAGGCGCGGGGCATTCCGACAGATACGCAGTATTTT.